This section outlines one T cell receptor (beta chain) sequence together with its context. It lacks a known antigen. No base quality information exists; no much larger clone differs at one position. The data derive from a study of PD-L1 blockade in urothelial cancer (dated by TCRdb to about 2017). About the investigation overall: All patients started therapy in about 2014 and received atezolizumab 1,200 mg intravenously every 3 weeks. TCR sequencing covered pretreatment tumor samples and matched, serially collected peripheral blood taken before and after atezolizumab treatment. An ECOG performance status of 0 or 1 was recorded for the patients, and 0 to 3 prior chemotherapy regimens had been received by the patients. Progression-free survival longer than 6 months counted as durable clinical benefit, and TCR features were additionally tested against both progression-free and overall survival. The study, an exploratory multi-omic analysis, examined somatic, immune and clinical correlates of response to PD-L1 blockade with atezolizumab in urothelial cancer. Blood samples were analyzed at 3 weeks after treatment start (second dose) and at 6 weeks after treatment start. Twenty-nine patients had pretreatment blood TCR-seq, roughly 25 had at least one posttreatment blood collection, and roughly 25 had tumor TCR-seq. Blood samples gave median yields of roughly 150,000 T cells and around 88,000 unique TCRs, along with a median clonality of about 0.084. About 85% of the roughly 29 patients were identified as males with urothelial cancer of bladder origin, and a prior smoking history was reported by 18 of 29 patients. In the same patients who had TCR sequencing, pretreatment tumors also underwent whole exome sequencing and RNA sequencing. Durable clinical benefit was achieved by nine patients and was not achieved by 20 patients.

CDR1 and CDR2 are drawn from the germline V gene: SGHTA, FQGNSA. The CDR3 spans 14 residues, from the cysteine through the phenylalanine. Left in the record is the CDR3 DNA by itself, 42 bases read in frame from the first base. The V end loses 5 bases and the J end loses 2 bases, and a stretch of 13 bases separates them. Broader findings and caveats from the paper: Among patients with durable benefit, tumor-associated TCR clones showed greater expansion in peripheral blood 3 weeks after treatment started (n ≈ 23, p = 0.022). Improved progression-free and overall survival was found to be associated with pretreatment peripheral blood TCR clonality below the median. Because the sample size was small (n of about 30) and many exploratory analyses were performed, the results are intended to be hypothesis-generating.

A total of approximately 27 patients with locally advanced or metastatic urothelial carcinoma, treated at Memorial Sloan Kettering on a trial protocol, made up the cohort. Peripheral blood mononuclear cells were collected pretreatment and during treatment, with between 1 and 8 total time points obtained per patient. The Qiagen DNeasy Blood extraction kit was used to purify genomic DNA from total PBMCs and from tumor samples. PBMCs were collected pretreatment and during treatment, and were isolated and stored as previously described. To estimate absolute template abundance from read counts, synthetic TCR analog templates were spiked into each PCR. TCRbeta CDR3 regions were amplified from genomic DNA with bias-controlled V and J gene primers using the immunoSEQ assay. Sequencing of rearranged TCRbeta segments was done at approximately 20X coverage. In the source study's methods: Clustering was used to correct sequencing errors, and CDR3s were annotated against IMGT to assign V, D and J genes. Only productive TCRbeta rearrangements were used in downstream analyses, excluding out-of-frame or stop-codon sequences. Clonality was computed as one minus Shannon entropy normalized by the log of the number of unique productive sequences. Clones differing between time points or between blood and tumor were identified using Fisher's exact test with Benjamini-Hochberg correction, with an adjusted p below 0.01 applied as the threshold. In TCRdb, the immuneACCESS table is reduced to in-frame sequences with V and J assigned. These tables do not hold every clone; where another copy was compared, an unresolved V gene accounts for under half, and the others remain unexplained. The V and J calls and the clone size are those of that table, but D and trimming were determined from the DNA. This sample is represented by approximately 51,000 clones; 75% to 90% of them were singletons. The biggest ten clones account for 16% of the sample.

The sequences come from PBMCs, collected around atezolizumab (anti-PD-L1) treatment. The chain links TRBV7-2 with TRBJ2-7; the D gene is possibly TRBD2, with 6 bases matching. The TCR was taken from a man aged 55 to 70 with urothelial cancer. This receptor carries the CDR3 CASSPTGTAYEQYF. The bases read TGTGCCAGCAGCCCAACCGGGACTGCCTACGAGCAGTACTTC.